The clone carrying this T cell receptor (beta chain) has at least ten counts. HTBI primers from iRepertoire and Arm-PCR of CDR3 regions yielded the TCR beta libraries. Authors' methods: Analysis of the samples identified about 62 TRBV and 14 TRBJ segments. Each CDR3 protein gets one entry after TCRdb re-called the multiplex PCR reads with MiXCR. These V and J calls are TCRdb output, not the study's own analysis. The sample lists about 620,000 distinct CDR3 sequences; around 17% were seen once. This CDR3 comprises 14 residues. V was pared by 6 bases and J by 1 base, with 12 bases between. The sample is drawn from a study of regulatory T cells in long-lasting Graves disease. Documented time point: newly diagnosed GD, antithyroid drugs for less than 3 months. Following extraction of RNA from PBMCs, that RNA was used to make the TCR library. Separately, the same data were catalogued under a study of T cells in Graves' hyperthyroidism and ophthalmopathy. That study adds: No progression to ophthalmopathy during 18 months of follow-up defined stable disease. Patients with uncontrolled infections, other autoimmune diseases, pregnancy or lactation were excluded.

This material consisted of peripheral blood mononuclear cells (PBMCs), taken at new diagnosis, from a patient treated with antithyroid drugs. V gene TRBV12-3 or TRBV12-4 combines with J gene TRBJ1-1; tentative D call: TRBD1 (5 bases). The sequence derives from a woman in her 30s with Graves disease. DNA of the CDR3: TGTGCCAGCAGACCCGGGGGGAGGAACACTGAAGCTTTCTTT. Its translation: CASRPGGRNTEAFF.